The subject of this entry is one T cell receptor beta chain. Antigen: not known. Germline V gene data show CDR1 as MGHRA and CDR2 as YSYEKL. The CDR3 spans 15 residues. The iRepertoire multiplex PCR system with TCR subtype-specific primers built both bulk and single-cell libraries. Bulk TCR libraries started from roughly 100-500 ng RNA per sample. No DNA is given; TCRdb re-called the multiplex PCR reads and lists each CDR3 protein once. Recorded for this sample: tens of thousands of distinct CDR3 sequences. This record belongs to a study of T cells in severe cutaneous drug reactions. Study-wide results and caveats: In carbamazepine-induced Stevens-Johnson syndrome or toxic epidermal necrolysis, TRBV12-4 averaged about 30% in blister cells and about 5.4% in PBMC. One public TCRbeta CDR3 appeared in all seven blister samples, averaging about 13%.

The donors had carbamazepine-induced Stevens-Johnson syndrome or toxic epidermal necrolysis. This receptor was identified in a human donor with toxic epidermal necrolysis, a severe cutaneous drug reaction. V usage is TRBV4-1 and J usage is TRBJ1-5; there is no DNA to check the TCRdb D call of TRBD1. The material sequenced was PBMCs. CDR3 in amino acids: CASSRTGTVNQPQHF.